The rows below give T cell receptor beta chains drawn from one sample of a study of T cells in Graves' hyperthyroidism and ophthalmopathy. TCRdb reanalysed the multiplex PCR reads using MiXCR and keeps one entry per CDR3 protein. There are some 570,000 distinct CDR3 sequences in the sample; more than 13% occur only once, and about 6.6% lies in the top ten. The sequenced material came from blood. The receptors derive from a woman between 18 and 29 years old with Graves' ophthalmopathy. Both conserved end residues are part of each CDR3. Fields, in order: clone size, D gene, V gene, J gene, CDR3 protein, CDR3 DNA. The D gene is left open where the match is weak. Clone size, where shown, is once, few, many, or a class for clones that have expanded.

abundance: many; d_gene: .; v_gene: TRBV2; j_gene: TRBJ1-1; CDR3aa: CASSYGFMNTEAFF; CDR3nt: TGTGCCAGCAGTTATGGGTTCATGAACACTGAAGCTTTCTTT
abundance: .; d_gene: TRBD2; v_gene: TRBV6-1; j_gene: TRBJ2-5; CDR3aa: CASSPGTSGRIGETQYF; CDR3nt: TGTGCCAGCAGCCCCGGGACTAGCGGGAGAATAGGGGAGACCCAGTACTTC
abundance: many; d_gene: .; v_gene: TRBV29-1; j_gene: TRBJ2-1; CDR3aa: CSVDAGTPNEQFF; CDR3nt: TGCAGCGTTGATGCCGGGACTCCCAATGAGCAGTTCTTC
abundance: few; d_gene: .; v_gene: TRBV5-1; j_gene: TRBJ1-5; CDR3aa: CASSLEGRNNQPQHF; CDR3nt: TGCGCCAGCAGCTTGGAGGGCAGAAACAATCAGCCCCAGCATTTT
abundance: .; d_gene: .; v_gene: TRBV7-9; j_gene: TRBJ2-3; CDR3aa: CASSLYTQYF; CDR3nt: TGTGCCAGCAGCTTATATACGCAGTATTTT
abundance: .; d_gene: .; v_gene: TRBV11-1; j_gene: TRBJ2-1; CDR3aa: CTSSLGGQGSLGSYNEQFF; CDR3nt: TGTACCAGCAGCTTAGGGGGTCAGGGCAGCTTAGGCTCCTACAATGAGCAGTTCTTC
abundance: many; d_gene: TRBD1; v_gene: TRBV7-8; j_gene: TRBJ1-5; CDR3aa: CASGSRRTGGGYQPQHF; CDR3nt: TGTGCCAGCGGTTCCCGACGAACAGGGGGCGGATATCAGCCCCAGCATTTT
abundance: many; d_gene: TRBD1; v_gene: TRBV6-1; j_gene: TRBJ1-2; CDR3aa: CASSEVGTGDGYTF; CDR3nt: TGTGCCAGCAGTGAAGTCGGAACAGGGGACGGCTACACCTTC
abundance: many; d_gene: TRBD1; v_gene: TRBV7-9; j_gene: TRBJ2-2; CDR3aa: CASSPRTGRTGELFF; CDR3nt: TGTGCCAGCAGCCCGCGGACAGGACGGACCGGGGAGCTGTTTTTT
abundance: many; d_gene: .; v_gene: TRBV6-5; j_gene: TRBJ1-2; CDR3aa: CASSYPKGEGAPHLSGYTF; CDR3nt: TGTGCCAGCAGTTACCCCAAGGGGGAGGGAGCCCCGCACCTATCTGGCTACACCTTC
abundance: few; d_gene: .; v_gene: TRBV5-6; j_gene: TRBJ1-2; CDR3aa: CASSLILGRGYTF; CDR3nt: TGTGCCAGCAGCTTGATTCTGGGGCGCGGCTACACCTTC
abundance: few; d_gene: TRBD1; v_gene: TRBV5-8; j_gene: TRBJ1-4; CDR3aa: CASSPYRGANEKLFF; CDR3nt: TGTGCCAGCAGCCCATACAGGGGAGCTAATGAAAAACTGTTTTTT
abundance: few; d_gene: .; v_gene: TRBV4-3; j_gene: TRBJ2-7; CDR3aa: CASSRGGGSAYEQYF; CDR3nt: TGCGCCAGCAGCAGAGGGGGTGGTAGCGCCTACGAGCAGTACTTC
abundance: many; d_gene: .; v_gene: TRBV7-9; j_gene: TRBJ2-1; CDR3aa: CASSHKQGRGASYNEQFF; CDR3nt: TGTGCCAGCAGCCATAAACAGGGGAGGGGGGCTTCCTACAATGAGCAGTTCTTC
abundance: many; d_gene: .; v_gene: TRBV9; j_gene: TRBJ1-5; CDR3aa: CASSVGHNQPQHF; CDR3nt: TGTGCCAGCAGCGTAGGACACAATCAGCCCCAGCATTTT
abundance: many; d_gene: .; v_gene: TRBV10-3; j_gene: TRBJ2-1; CDR3aa: CASRVPTYNEQFF; CDR3nt: TGTGCCTCCCGGGTCCCTACCTACAATGAGCAGTTCTTC
abundance: many; d_gene: .; v_gene: TRBV19; j_gene: TRBJ2-7; CDR3aa: CASSMANIPGEQYF; CDR3nt: TGTGCCAGTAGTATGGCCAACATCCCAGGCGAGCAGTACTTC
abundance: once; d_gene: TRBD1; v_gene: TRBV5-6; j_gene: TRBJ2-7; CDR3aa: CASSLNRGPPITYEQYF; CDR3nt: TGTGCCAGCAGCTTGAACAGGGGTCCCCCGATTACCTACGAGCAGTACTTC
abundance: .; d_gene: .; v_gene: TRBV28; j_gene: TRBJ2-7; CDR3aa: CASSSNRVRDEQYF; CDR3nt: TGTGCCAGCAGTTCAAACAGGGTCCGGGACGAGCAGTACTTC
abundance: many; d_gene: .; v_gene: TRBV27; j_gene: TRBJ1-6; CDR3aa: CASSIGSQHSPLHF; CDR3nt: TGTGCCAGCAGTATCGGGTCCCAACATTCACCCCTCCACTTT
abundance: many; d_gene: .; v_gene: TRBV7-9; j_gene: TRBJ2-7; CDR3aa: CASSLGEVEQYF; CDR3nt: TGTGCCAGCAGCTTAGGGGAGGTCGAGCAGTACTTC
abundance: .; d_gene: .; v_gene: TRBV6-2/TRBV6-3; j_gene: TRBJ1-4; CDR3aa: CASRQAAVYEKLFF; CDR3nt: TGTGCCAGCAGACAAGCGGCCGTTTATGAAAAACTGTTTTTT
abundance: many; d_gene: .; v_gene: TRBV30; j_gene: TRBJ1-4; CDR3aa: CAWNRQGNEKLFF; CDR3nt: TGTGCCTGGAACCGGCAGGGGAATGAAAAACTGTTTTTT
abundance: many; d_gene: TRBD2; v_gene: TRBV11-3; j_gene: TRBJ2-1; CDR3aa: CASTFGVAGLNEQFF; CDR3nt: TGTGCCAGCACCTTCGGGGTAGCGGGCCTAAATGAGCAGTTCTTC
abundance: few; d_gene: .; v_gene: TRBV5-1; j_gene: TRBJ2-2; CDR3aa: CASSLTPGDNTGELFF; CDR3nt: TGCGCCAGCAGCTTGACCCCCGGAGATAACACCGGGGAGCTGTTTTTT
abundance: few; d_gene: TRBD1; v_gene: TRBV6-2/TRBV6-3; j_gene: TRBJ2-1; CDR3aa: CASSPTGGDYNEQFF; CDR3nt: TGTGCCAGCAGTCCGACAGGGGGCGACTACAATGAGCAGTTCTTC
abundance: many; d_gene: .; v_gene: TRBV6-1; j_gene: TRBJ1-1; CDR3aa: CASSPRGSSGGTEAFF; CDR3nt: TGTGCCAGCAGTCCGAGGGGAAGTTCGGGCGGTACTGAAGCTTTCTTT
abundance: few; d_gene: TRBD2; v_gene: TRBV9; j_gene: TRBJ2-1; CDR3aa: CASSVALATYYNEQFF; CDR3nt: TGTGCCAGCAGCGTAGCACTAGCGACCTACTACAATGAGCAGTTCTTC
abundance: few; d_gene: .; v_gene: TRBV7-9; j_gene: TRBJ2-2; CDR3aa: CASSPDRGSGISTGELFF; CDR3nt: TGTGCCAGCAGCCCCGACAGGGGTAGCGGGATTTCAACCGGGGAGCTGTTTTTT
abundance: many; d_gene: .; v_gene: TRBV7-8; j_gene: TRBJ2-7; CDR3aa: CASSSTAPPVYEQYF; CDR3nt: TGTGCCAGCAGTTCAACAGCTCCTCCGGTCTACGAGCAGTACTTC
abundance: many; d_gene: .; v_gene: TRBV7-8; j_gene: TRBJ1-2; CDR3aa: CASSLDRALGGYTF; CDR3nt: TGTGCCAGCAGCTTAGACAGGGCCCTTGGAGGCTACACCTTC
abundance: many; d_gene: TRBD1; v_gene: TRBV7-8; j_gene: TRBJ1-1; CDR3aa: CASSLSDRGLGTEAFF; CDR3nt: TGTGCCAGCAGCTTGAGTGACAGGGGGCTGGGCACTGAAGCTTTCTTT
abundance: .; d_gene: .; v_gene: TRBV27; j_gene: TRBJ1-1; CDR3aa: CASSFIGKNTEAFF; CDR3nt: TGTGCCAGCAGTTTTATCGGAAAAAACACTGAAGCTTTCTTT
abundance: many; d_gene: .; v_gene: TRBV7-8; j_gene: TRBJ2-7; CDR3aa: CASSSAPGLGAGQYF; CDR3nt: TGTGCCAGCAGCTCCGCTCCGGGACTCGGGGCCGGGCAGTACTTC
abundance: many; d_gene: .; v_gene: TRBV11-3; j_gene: TRBJ2-1; CDR3aa: CASSLGGSGSYNEQFF; CDR3nt: TGTGCCAGCAGCTTAGGGGGTTCTGGCTCCTACAATGAGCAGTTCTTC
abundance: .; d_gene: TRBD1; v_gene: TRBV4-2; j_gene: TRBJ2-7; CDR3aa: CASSQRRQGPSYEQYF; CDR3nt: TGTGCCAGCAGCCAACGGCGACAGGGGCCGTCCTACGAGCAGTACTTC
abundance: many; d_gene: .; v_gene: TRBV6-2/TRBV6-3; j_gene: TRBJ1-6; CDR3aa: CASSYSSFGDSPLHF; CDR3nt: TGTGCCAGCAGTTACTCAAGTTTTGGGGACTCACCCCTCCACTTT
abundance: many; d_gene: .; v_gene: TRBV3-1; j_gene: TRBJ2-7; CDR3aa: CASSLGGVYEQYF; CDR3nt: TGTGCCAGCAGCCTCGGGGGAGTCTACGAGCAGTACTTC
abundance: .; d_gene: TRBD1; v_gene: TRBV19; j_gene: TRBJ1-2; CDR3aa: CAIDRGGYGYTF; CDR3nt: TGTGCCATCGACAGGGGCGGGTATGGCTACACCTTC